The 16 T cell receptor beta chains in this list originate from one sample, sequenced in a study of T cell repertoires in cytomegalovirus infection. TCRdb reprocessed the reads with MiXCR, giving one entry per CDR3 protein. In the table there are roughly 730,000 distinct CDR3 sequences, around a third of which are singletons. The antigens these receptors bind are not known. Sequenced material: cultured PBMCs, taken from culture after CMV antigen stimulation. The receptor set was obtained from a human donor in good health (CMV status not recorded). Some clones in this sample may be carry-over from other donors' samples.

The rearrangement joins TRBV19 to TRBJ2-1; D gene ambiguous. CDR3 size: 12 residues. V gave up 5 bases and J gave up 10 bases, with 12 bases separating them. Germline V gene lookup returns CDR1 LNHDA and CDR2 SQIVND (reference sequence). DNA of the CDR3: TGTGCCAGTAGTTCCTCAACTTCCGAGCAGTTCTTC. It specifies CASSSSTSEQFF.

Remarks on this clonotype: This may come from a read error, since a much larger clone is one base off. This chain connects TRBV7-2 to TRBJ1-3, with D unclear. This CDR3 contains 13 residues. V dropped 7 bases and J dropped 2 bases, with 9 bases sitting between them. CDR1 SGHTA and CDR2 FQGNSA come from the germline V gene. Here the CDR3 reads CASNPRTGNTIYF. Here the CDR3 DNA reads TGTGCCAGCAACCCTAGGACTGGAAACACCATATATTTT.

The rearrangement links TRBV4-1 to TRBJ1-6; 7 bases match TRBD1. Trimming removed 5 bases from V and 10 bases from J; junction bases left unmatched: 11. The CDR3 has 15 residues. Germline CDR1 is MGHRA and CDR2 is YSYEKL. The CDR3 here is CASSARQGSMSPLHF. CDR3 nucleotides: TGCGCCAGCAGCGCCCGACAGGGATCCATGTCACCCCTCCACTTT.

The chain has TRBV28 and TRBJ1-5; D is perhaps TRBD1 (5 bases). The germline gives CDR1 MDHEN, CDR2 SYDVKM. V was shortened by 7 bases and J by 7 bases, with 8 bases between the two germline ends. This CDR3 has 11 amino acids. The CDR3 DNA is TGTGCCAGCAACCGGGACCAGCCCCAGCATTTT. It encodes CASNRDQPQHF.

This clonotype showed up just a few times. The chain couples TRBV7-2 to TRBJ2-7, with D unresolved. The CDR3 is 14 amino acids. CDR1 is SGHTA, CDR2 FQGNSA, per germline. V was pared by 0 bases and J by 2 bases, with 8 bases between. The DNA for the CDR3 is TGTGCCAGCAGCTTAGCGCCCGCACCCTACGAGCAGTACTTC. Residues: CASSLAPAPYEQYF.

The rearrangement joins TRBV2 to TRBJ1-3, with 9 bases matching TRBD1. This CDR3 has 13 residues. Trimming took 7 bases from V and 3 from J; bases not matched to a gene: 1. Germline V lookup: CDR1 SNHLY, CDR2 FYNNEI. This CDR3 reads CASKTGGGNTIYF. In DNA, the CDR3 is TGTGCCAGCAAGACAGGGGGTGGAAACACCATATATTTT.

This clonotype was seen at least ten times. The rearrangement joins TRBV7-2 to TRBJ1-5; D not resolved. Germline assignment: CDR1 SGHTA and CDR2 FQGNSA. This CDR3 comprises 14 residues. Trimming took off 5 bases at V and 7 bases at J, with 15 bases between the two ends. The CDR3 region has the DNA TGTGCCAGCAGCCCAGATGTGGGAGGCCAGCCCCAGCATTTT. It specifies CASSPDVGGQPQHF.

The chain has TRBV6-2 or TRBV6-3 and TRBJ2-1; 9 positions agree with TRBD2. This CDR3 has 16 amino acids. CDR1 is MNHEY and CDR2 is SVGEGT in the germline V gene. V was clipped by 2 bases and J by 1 base; unmatched bases: 3. The CDR3 bases are TGTGCCAGCAGTTACCGACTAGCGGATTCCTACAATGAGCAGTTCTTC. Residues: CASSYRLADSYNEQFF.

This rearrangement joins TRBV5-4 to TRBJ2-2; no clear D gene. Germline V lookup: CDR1 SGHNT, CDR2 YYREEE (reference sequence). The V gene lost 4 bases and the J gene lost 6 bases, with 10 bases spanning the gap. This CDR3 region has 13 residues. CDR3 DNA sequence: TGTGCCAGCAGCAAAGGTGGGGCCGGGGAGCTGTTTTTT. Translated: CASSKGGAGELFF.

This clonotype was found a few times. CDR3 sequence reads: CSANLGASGYTDTQYF. CDR3 nucleotide sequence: TGCAGTGCAAACCTGGGGGCTAGCGGCTACACAGATACGCAGTATTTT. The chain recombines TRBV20-1 with TRBJ2-3; D might be TRBD2 (7 bases). In germline, CDR1 is DFQATT, CDR2 SNEGSKA (reference sequence). CDR3 length: 16 amino acids. Deletions cut 6 bases from V and 2 bases from J, with 21 bases between.

The sample holds one count of this clonotype. V and J are TRBV15 and TRBJ2-1; 7 bases are a match to TRBD2. The V gene's germline CDR1 is LNHNV and CDR2 YYDKDF (reference sequence). Trimming took 0 bases from V and 7 from J; bases not matched to a gene: 12. CDR3 length: 17 residues. CDR3 nucleotides: TGTGCCACCAGCAGAGATCGTAGCGGGCAGAGGAGGAATGAGCAGTTCTTC. Residues: CATSRDRSGQRRNEQFF.

J is TRBJ2-2 and V is TRBV27; tentatively, D is TRBD2 (6 bases). This CDR3 region has 14 residues. CDR1 and CDR2 from the germline V gene are MNHEY and SMNVEV (reference sequence). The V end was cut by 7 bases, the J end by 6 bases, with 15 bases between. This CDR3 reads CASTDLPGAGELFF. CDR3 bases: TGTGCCAGCACCGACCTACCGGGGGCCGGGGAGCTGTTTTTT.

The chain has TRBV20-1 and TRBJ1-4; D gene uncertain. The CDR3 totals 12 residues. The germline V and J ends were trimmed by 5 bases and 5 bases, with 9 bases remaining between them. Germline-derived CDR1 and CDR2 are DFQATT and SNEGSKA (reference sequence). CDR3 protein: CSADDRNEKLFF. CDR3 in DNA: TGCAGTGCTGATGACCGAAATGAAAAACTGTTTTTT.

This sequence joins TRBV7-8 and TRBJ2-7; D uncertain. Trimming cost V 1 base and J 3 bases, with 13 bases left between them. Germline CDR1 reads SGHVS; CDR2 reads FQNEAQ. The length of the CDR3 is 15 residues. CDR3 amino acids: CASSLDPQTFYEQYF. In DNA, the CDR3 is TGTGCCAGCAGCTTAGATCCACAAACTTTCTACGAGCAGTACTTC.

A note on this clonotype: Germline is not matched at one junction end, which may reflect a read error. This chain joins TRBV18 and TRBJ1-1; D unresolved. Germline values: CDR1 KGHSH, CDR2 LQKENI. The CDR3 contains 15 residues. The CDR3 bases are TGTGCCAGCCCACCATCGGGGATAATGAACACTGAAGCTTTCTTT. Translating it yields CASPPSGIMNTEAFF.

The V call is TRBV7-9, the J call TRBJ2-2; D not resolved. Trimming pared 1 base from V and 7 bases from J, leaving 7 bases between. Germline lookup yields CDR1 SEHNR and CDR2 FQNEAQ (reference sequence). This CDR3 contains 13 residues. CDR3: CASSLEGDGELFF. CDR3 coding DNA: TGTGCCAGCAGCTTAGAAGGTGACGGGGAGCTGTTTTTT.